This T cell receptor (beta chain) stems from a study of shared clonotypes between healthy human individuals. General study points: As a rule, naive subsets had a larger estimated richness than memory subsets.

Details on this clone: The antigen remains undetermined.

TCRdb's copy holds only in-frame clones and misses some; the assay was immunoSEQ multiplex PCR. The profile shows some 1,400,000 clones, roughly 97% of them singletons. Specimen: naive CD4+ T cells sorted from blood. Subset here: CD45RA+ positively selected. The source is a man in his thirties or forties in good health.

The CDR3 sequence is CASSRWDSSDTQYF. In DNA, the CDR3 is TGTGCCAGCAGCCGATGGGACTCCTCCGATACGCAGTATTTT. The chain uses TRBV13 and TRBJ2-3, with a possible D match to TRBD2 (6 bases). Trimming stripped 5 bases from V and 6 bases from J, with 15 bases between. This CDR3 spans 14 amino acids. Germline lookup yields CDR1 PRHDT and CDR2 FYEKMQ (reference sequence). Full variable domain (outside the CDR3, taken from reference TRBV13 and TRBJ2-3): AAGVIQSPRHLIKEKRETATLKCYPIPRHDTVYWYQQGPGQDPQFLISFYEKMQSDKGSIPDRFSAQQFSDYHSELNMSSLELGDSALYFCASSRWDSSDTQYFGPGTRLTVL.